The rows below give T cell receptor beta chains drawn from one sample of a study of shared clonotypes between healthy human individuals. The repertoire was sequenced with immunoSEQ multiplex PCR; TCRdb's copy has only in-frame clones and lacks some. The table includes roughly 660,000 clones, roughly 91% detected once. The sequenced sample consisted of memory CD8+ T cells from PBMCs. Receptors were obtained from a man aged 18 to 29 in good health. Some clones in this sample may be carry-over from other donors' samples. Each CDR3 is given with its conserved first and last residue. The D gene is left open where the match is weak. Clone sizes are given selectively: once, few, many, or a class where the clone is expanded.

abundance	j_gene	d_gene	v_gene	CDR3aa	CDR3nt
NA	TRBJ1-3	NA	TRBV7-3	CASSLDAGSGNTIYF	TGTGCCAGCAGCCTAGACGCCGGGTCCGGAAACACCATATATTTT
NA	TRBJ1-1	NA	TRBV27	CASSLTGGEAFF	TGTGCCAGCAGTTTAACGGGGGGCGAAGCTTTCTTT
NA	TRBJ1-1	NA	TRBV9	CASTFGAEMNTEAFF	TGTGCCAGCACCTTTGGGGCAGAAATGAACACTGAAGCTTTCTTT
NA	TRBJ2-7	NA	TRBV19	CASSGGLPYEQYF	TGTGCCAGTAGTGGAGGCCTCCCCTACGAGCAGTACTTC
NA	TRBJ1-1	NA	TRBV18	CASSPGRSGTTEAFF	TGTGCCAGCTCGCCCGGGCGGAGCGGGACGACGGAAGCTTTCTTT
NA	TRBJ1-4	NA	TRBV19	CASSSLLRVNEKLFF	TGTGCCAGTAGTTCTTTGCTCAGGGTCAATGAAAAACTGTTTTTT
NA	TRBJ2-7	NA	TRBV7-8	CASSLPGVGEQYF	TGTGCCAGCAGCTTACCGGGGGTAGGCGAGCAGTACTTC
NA	TRBJ1-3	NA	TRBV2	CASSEPTLTGYTGNTIYF	TGTGCCAGCAGTGAACCGACCCTTACAGGATATACTGGAAACACCATATATTTT
NA	TRBJ2-5	NA	TRBV2	CASIPPRDGVRETQYF	TGTGCCAGCATCCCCCCGAGGGATGGAGTTCGGGAGACCCAGTACTTC
NA	TRBJ1-2	NA	TRBV7-9	CASSLGRSRANYGYTF	TGTGCCAGCAGCTTAGGAAGGAGTCGAGCGAACTATGGCTACACCTTC
few	TRBJ1-3	NA	TRBV7-9	CASSRDRNTIYF	TGTGCCAGCAGCCGTGATCGAAACACCATATATTTT
NA	TRBJ2-7	TRBD1	TRBV28	CASRPGLGGSAGFPYEQYF	TGTGCCAGCAGACCCGGTCTAGGGGGCTCCGCCGGGTTTCCCTACGAGCAGTACTTC
NA	TRBJ2-1	NA	TRBV29-1	CSVEVANEQFF	TGCAGCGTTGAAGTTGCAAATGAGCAGTTCTTC
NA	TRBJ2-7	TRBD2	TRBV27	CASSRPLRLAGTYEQYF	TGTGCCAGCAGCCGACCACTCAGACTAGCGGGAACCTACGAGCAGTACTTC
NA	TRBJ2-1	NA	TRBV28	CASSFLTDNEQFF	TGTGCCAGCAGTTTTCTTACCGACAATGAGCAGTTCTTC
NA	TRBJ1-1	TRBD1	TRBV11-1	CASSRTDRDTEAFF	TGTGCCAGCAGCAGAACGGACAGGGACACTGAAGCTTTCTTT
few	TRBJ1-4	NA	TRBV4-2	CASSQRRALVATNEKLFF	TGTGCCAGCAGCCAGAGGAGGGCTTTGGTTGCCACTAATGAAAAACTGTTTTTT
NA	TRBJ2-3	NA	TRBV6-6	CASSVLSASTDTQYF	TGTGCCAGCAGTGTCTTAAGTGCTAGCACAGATACGCAGTATTTT
NA	TRBJ1-1	NA	TRBV5-6	CASSFYAGARGTEAFF	TGTGCCAGCAGCTTTTATGCAGGGGCGCGGGGCACTGAAGCTTTCTTT
NA	TRBJ2-1	TRBD2	TRBV11-2	CASSLGLAGRYNEQFF	TGTGCCAGCAGCCTCGGACTAGCGGGCCGATACAATGAGCAGTTCTTC
once	TRBJ2-1	TRBD2	TRBV4-1	CASSQGRREGLAPNEQFF	TGCGCCAGCAGCCAAGGCAGGCGGGAGGGCCTAGCTCCAAATGAGCAGTTCTTC
NA	TRBJ2-2	NA	TRBV28	CASSLMGDTGELFF	TGTGCCAGCAGTTTAATGGGTGACACCGGGGAGCTGTTTTTT
NA	TRBJ2-3	NA	TRBV4-1	CASSPRQAPDTQYF	TGCGCCAGCAGCCCTCGACAGGCCCCAGATACGCAGTATTTT
NA	TRBJ1-1	NA	TRBV27	CASSLGAGTTEAFF	TGTGCCAGCAGTTTAGGGGCAGGGACCACTGAAGCTTTCTTT